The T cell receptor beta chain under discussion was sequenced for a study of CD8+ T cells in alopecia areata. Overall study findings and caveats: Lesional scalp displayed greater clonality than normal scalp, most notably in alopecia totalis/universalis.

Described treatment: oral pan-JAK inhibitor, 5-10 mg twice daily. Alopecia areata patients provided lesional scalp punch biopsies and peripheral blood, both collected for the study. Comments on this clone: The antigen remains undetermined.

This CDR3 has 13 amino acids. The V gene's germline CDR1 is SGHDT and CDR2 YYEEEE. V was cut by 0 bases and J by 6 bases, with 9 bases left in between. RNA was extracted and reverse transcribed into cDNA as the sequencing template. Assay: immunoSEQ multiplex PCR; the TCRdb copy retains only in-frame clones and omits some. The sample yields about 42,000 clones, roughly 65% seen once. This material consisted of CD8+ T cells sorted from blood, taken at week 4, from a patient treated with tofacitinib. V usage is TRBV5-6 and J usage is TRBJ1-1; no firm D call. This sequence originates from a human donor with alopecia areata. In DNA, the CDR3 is TGTGCCAGCAGCTTGGGGGCAAGAGCTGAAGCTTTCTTT. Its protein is CASSLGARAEAFF. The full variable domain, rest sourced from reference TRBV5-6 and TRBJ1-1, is DAGVTQSPTHLIKTRGQQVTLRCSPKSGHDTVSWYQQALGQGPQFIFQYYEEEERQRGNFPDRFSGHQFPNYSSELNVNALLLGDSALYLCASSLGARAEAFFGQGTRLTVV.